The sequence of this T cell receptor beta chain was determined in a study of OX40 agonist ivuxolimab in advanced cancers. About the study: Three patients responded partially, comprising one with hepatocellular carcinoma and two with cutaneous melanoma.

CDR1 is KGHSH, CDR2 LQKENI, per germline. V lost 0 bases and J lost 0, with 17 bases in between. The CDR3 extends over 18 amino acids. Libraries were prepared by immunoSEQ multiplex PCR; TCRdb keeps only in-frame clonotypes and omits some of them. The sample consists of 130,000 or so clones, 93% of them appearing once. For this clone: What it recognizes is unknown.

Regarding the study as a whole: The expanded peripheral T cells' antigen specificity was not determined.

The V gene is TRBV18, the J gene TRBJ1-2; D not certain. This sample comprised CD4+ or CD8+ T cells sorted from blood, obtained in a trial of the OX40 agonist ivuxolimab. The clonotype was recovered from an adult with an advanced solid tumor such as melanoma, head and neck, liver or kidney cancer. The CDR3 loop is CASSPPGSNTLANYGYTF. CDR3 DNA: TGTGCCAGCTCACCACCGGGTAGCAACACCTTAGCTAACTATGGCTACACCTTC.